Listed here are 27 T cell receptor beta chains from one sample, sequenced in a study of glioma-infiltrating T cells after dendritic cell vaccination. The assay was immunoSEQ multiplex PCR, and TCRdb's table has in-frame clones only and misses some. The data hold about 92,000 clones, with around 86% observed a single time. The specimen comprised blood, sampled before dendritic cell vaccination. Receptor source: a human donor with glioblastoma.

Here the CDR3 reads CASSVGGGKDTQYF. CDR3 nucleotides: TGTGCCAGCAGCGTGGGGGGAGGGAAAGATACGCAGTATTTT. The V and J genes are TRBV9 and TRBJ2-3; 7 positions agree with TRBD2. Trimming took 2 bases from V and 5 from J; bases not matched to a gene: 5. This CDR3 spans 14 amino acids. Germline CDR1 is SGDLS and CDR2 is YYNGEE.

The chain uses TRBV5-1 and TRBJ1-1; 7 nucleotides line up with TRBD1. In germline, CDR1 is SGHRS, CDR2 YFSETQ. There are 14 residues in the CDR3. Losses at the gene ends were 6 bases for V and 1 base for J; bases not matched to a gene: 6. Here the CDR3 reads CASTTGKGNTEAFF. The CDR3 nucleotides are TGCGCCAGCACGACAGGGAAGGGGAACACTGAAGCTTTCTTT.

The V and J genes are TRBV7-9 and TRBJ1-2; D might be TRBD1 (6 bases). The germline V gene has CDR1 SEHNR and CDR2 FQNEAQ (reference sequence). This CDR3 is 13 amino acids long. Deletions cut 0 bases from V and 6 bases from J, with 8 bases between. In DNA form, the CDR3 reads TGTGCCAGCAGCTTAGCCGCAGGGGATGGCTACACCTTC. This translates into CASSLAAGDGYTF.

The chain recombines TRBV19 with TRBJ1-5, with D tentatively TRBD1 (6 bases). CDR1 is LNHDA and CDR2 is SQIVND in the germline V gene (reference sequence). There are 13 residues in the CDR3. The V end was cut by 5 bases, the J end by 6 bases, with 11 bases between. In DNA form, the CDR3 reads TGTGCCAGTAGTGCAGGGGCGCCTCAGCCCCAGCATTTT. Encoded protein: CASSAGAPQPQHF.

With regard to this clone: Additional DNA sequences in this sample encode the identical CDR3. The V and J genes are TRBV19 and TRBJ2-7; 9 nucleotides align to TRBD1. The V gene end was trimmed by 3 bases and the J gene end by 3 bases; junction bases not matched to a gene: 0. The germline V gene has CDR1 LNHDA and CDR2 SQIVND (reference sequence). This CDR3 region has 13 residues. CDR3 sequence reads: CASSMGQGYEQYF. Here the CDR3 DNA reads TGTGCCAGTAGTATGGGACAGGGCTACGAGCAGTACTTC.

The V call is TRBV7-2, the J call TRBJ1-1; the match to TRBD1 covers 10 bases. There are 15 residues in the CDR3. V lost 6 bases and J lost 1; bases outside the gene matches: 5. The V gene's germline CDR1 is SGHTA and CDR2 FQGNSA. CDR3 DNA sequence: TGTGCCAGCAGGGACAGGGGGAGTCGGAACACTGAAGCTTTCTTT. This codes for CASRDRGSRNTEAFF. Looking up the rest from reference TRBV7-2 and TRBJ1-1 gives the full variable domain: GAGVSQSPSNKVTEKGKDVELRCDPISGHTALYWYRQSLGQGLEFLIYFQGNSAPDKSGLPSDRFSAERTGGSVSTLTIQRTQQEDSAVYLCASRDRGSRNTEAFFGQGTRLTVV.

The rearrangement uses TRBV9 and TRBJ2-2, with D uncertain. The V end lost 4 bases, the J end lost 6 bases, and 7 bases lay between the germline ends. This CDR3 is 12 amino acids long. Per the germline V gene, CDR1 is SGDLS and CDR2 is YYNGEE. The DNA for the CDR3 is TGTGCCAGCAGCCCCCCTCCCGGGGAGCTGTTTTTT. Amino acid sequence: CASSPPPGELFF.

The chain joins TRBV7-9 to TRBJ1-3; a weak D match, TRBD1 (6 bases). Trimming removed 2 bases from V and 6 bases from J, with 14 bases in between. Germline CDR1 reads SEHNR; CDR2 reads FQNEAQ (reference sequence). This CDR3 comprises 15 residues. This chain's CDR3 is CASSLKQGFQNTIYF. The CDR3 nucleotides are TGTGCCAGCAGCTTAAAACAGGGATTCCAAAACACCATATATTTT.

The J gene is TRBJ1-5, the V gene TRBV4-1, with a tentative D call TRBD1 (6 bases). This CDR3 contains 15 residues. The V gene lost 0 bases and the J gene lost 4 bases, with 10 bases spanning the gap. Germline V lookup: CDR1 MGHRA, CDR2 YSYEKL. For the CDR3, the DNA is TGCGCCAGCAGCCAAGACCGACAGGAGAATCAGCCCCAGCATTTT. It encodes CASSQDRQENQPQHF.

The chain combines TRBV9 with TRBJ2-3; possible D gene TRBD1, 6 bases. In germline, CDR1 is SGDLS, CDR2 YYNGEE. The CDR3 is 17 amino acids. V lost 1 base to trimming and J lost 0 bases, with 15 bases between them. CDR3 residues: CASSVRQGLTSTDTQYF. The CDR3 nucleotides read TGTGCCAGCAGCGTAAGGCAGGGGTTAACTAGCACAGATACGCAGTATTTT. Using reference TRBV9 and TRBJ2-3 for the parts outside the CDR3, the full variable domain is DSGVTQTPKHLITATGQRVTLRCSPRSGDLSVYWYQQSLDQGLQFLIQYYNGEERAKGNILERFSAQQFPDLHSELNLSSLELGDSALYFCASSVRQGLTSTDTQYFGPGTRLTVL.

The CDR3 here is CASSSTAFSGNTIYF. The CDR3, as DNA: TGTGCCAGCAGTTCGACAGCCTTCTCTGGAAACACCATATATTTT. The chain links TRBV6-5 to TRBJ1-3, with a weak D call TRBD1 (5 bases). V lost 4 bases to trimming and J lost 0 bases, with 10 bases between them. Germline loops: CDR1 MNHEY, CDR2 SVGAGI. This CDR3 is built from 15 residues.

This clone has a single count. The chain links TRBV2 to TRBJ1-4; TRBD1 agrees at 8 bases. CDR3 size: 18 residues. In germline, CDR1 is SNHLY, CDR2 FYNNEI. The V and J ends lost 7 bases and 2 bases, in that order; junction bases with no gene match: 15. The CDR3: CASNEITGGKGTNEKLFF. DNA for the CDR3: TGTGCCAGCAACGAAATAACAGGGGGAAAAGGGACTAATGAAAAACTGTTTTTT.

The chain employs TRBV7-9 and TRBJ1-3, with 8 bases lining up with TRBD1. The germline gives CDR1 SEHNR, CDR2 FQNEAQ (reference sequence). CDR3 length: 16 residues. V gave up 5 bases and J gave up 3 bases; unmatched junction bases: 9. In DNA form, the CDR3 reads TGTGCCAGCAGCGGGGGGGACAGGAACTTTGGAAACACCATATATTTT. Translated, it gives CASSGGDRNFGNTIYF.

The chain carries TRBV27 and TRBJ2-2; a possible D gene is TRBD1 (6 bases). Germline V gene data show CDR1 as MNHEY and CDR2 as SMNVEV (reference sequence). The CDR3 covers 13 residues. The V and J ends lost 6 bases and 5 bases respectively, with 10 bases between them. CDR3 in amino acids: CASSSTGTGELFF. In DNA form, the CDR3 reads TGTGCCAGCAGCTCCACAGGGACCGGGGAGCTGTTTTTT.

The DNA of the CDR3 is TGTGCCAGTAGGCGCGGACAGGGTTCCTACGAGCAGTACTTC. It yields the protein CASRRGQGSYEQYF. The chain uses TRBV10-3 and TRBJ2-7, with TRBD1 matching 8 bases. CDR3 size: 14 residues. The V gene end was trimmed by 10 bases and the J gene end by 1 base; junction bases not matched to a gene: 9. Germline values: CDR1 ENHRY, CDR2 SYGVKD.

The chain combines TRBV6-1 with TRBJ1-4, with a possible D match to TRBD1 (5 bases). In germline, CDR1 is MNHNS, CDR2 SASEGT. This CDR3 has 14 amino acids. V shed 8 bases and J shed 10 bases, with 20 bases lying between them. CDR3 in DNA: TGTGCCAGCGGAGGGGCCGCCGGGTCAAGAAAACTGTTTTTT. It is translated as CASGGAAGSRKLFF.

The V gene is TRBV4-1, the J gene TRBJ2-1; 9 nucleotides line up with TRBD2. The J segment lost 10 bases and the V segment lost 0 bases, leaving 13 bases of the junction unmatched. Germline CDR1 is MGHRA and CDR2 is YSYEKL. There are 17 residues in the CDR3. The CDR3 reads CASSQDFKSSGALEQFF. CDR3 nucleotide sequence: TGCGCCAGCAGCCAAGATTTCAAGTCTAGCGGGGCCTTGGAGCAGTTCTTC.

V is TRBV13 and J is TRBJ2-7; TRBD1 agrees at 7 bases. CDR3 length: 15 residues. CDR1 is PRHDT, CDR2 FYEKMQ, per germline (reference sequence). Trimming took 5 bases from V and 0 from J; bases not matched to a gene: 7. The CDR3 here is CASSPHRGVSYEQYF. CDR3 DNA: TGTGCCAGCAGCCCGCACAGGGGCGTCTCCTACGAGCAGTACTTC.

This chain connects TRBV13 to TRBJ2-7; the match to TRBD2 covers 9 bases. This CDR3 is 16 amino acids long. Trimming at V came to 3 bases and at J to 5 bases, leaving 11 bases not matched to a gene. Germline CDR1 and CDR2: PRHDT and FYEKMQ (reference sequence). The CDR3: CASSFGDWGLAHEQYF. The CDR3 region has the DNA TGTGCCAGCAGCTTCGGTGATTGGGGACTAGCCCACGAGCAGTACTTC.

This rearrangement joins TRBV18 to TRBJ2-3, with D tentatively TRBD1 (5 bases). The CDR3 consists of 15 residues. Germline loops: CDR1 KGHSH, CDR2 LQKENI. V was clipped by 3 bases and J by 2 bases, with 12 bases between them. DNA of the CDR3: TGTGCCAGCTCACCCATAACAGGTTCCACAGATACGCAGTATTTT. It encodes CASSPITGSTDTQYF.

This clone was detected only once. V and J are TRBV18 and TRBJ2-7; 7 bases are shared with TRBD1. V trimming: 6 bases; J trimming: 2 bases; junction bases outside the gene matches: 4. CDR3 length equals 13 residues. Germline loops: CDR1 KGHSH, CDR2 LQKENI. As DNA, the CDR3 is TGTGCCAGCTCTGAGGGACAGACCTACGAGCAGTACTTC. Protein sequence: CASSEGQTYEQYF.

The rearrangement joins TRBV29-1 to TRBJ2-7; no clear D. Germline-derived CDR1 and CDR2 are SQVTM and ANQGSEA. The germline V and J ends were trimmed by 1 base and 2 bases, with 12 bases remaining between them. The CDR3 covers 14 residues. CDR3 sequence: CSVEGATPTYEQYF. In nucleotides, the CDR3 is TGCAGCGTTGAAGGGGCGACACCTACCTACGAGCAGTACTTC.

CDR3 nucleotides: TGCGCCAGCAGCTTGGATCGGAGTGATACGCAGTATTTT. Its protein product is CASSLDRSDTQYF. The V and J genes are TRBV5-1 and TRBJ2-3; D remains ambiguous. The CDR3 is 13 amino acids. Per the germline V gene, CDR1 is SGHRS and CDR2 is YFSETQ. V lost 0 bases and J lost 6, with 8 bases in between.

In this sample, this clone turned up once. J is TRBJ2-3 and V is TRBV6-5, with a tentative D call TRBD2 (5 bases). Trimming removed 6 bases from V and 1 base from J, with 8 bases in between. CDR1 and CDR2 from the germline V gene are MNHEY and SVGAGI. The CDR3 covers 13 residues. The CDR3 is CASRRAGTDTQYF. The DNA for the CDR3 is TGTGCCAGCAGGAGGGCCGGCACAGATACGCAGTATTTT.

The rearrangement links TRBV19 to TRBJ2-3; weak D call: TRBD2 (7 bases). The germline V and J ends were trimmed by 5 bases and 5 bases, with 20 bases remaining between them. There are 16 residues in the CDR3. The V gene's germline CDR1 is LNHDA and CDR2 SQIVND (reference sequence). CDR3 region: CASSPPVGGALDTQYF. DNA for the CDR3: TGTGCCAGTAGTCCCCCGGTGGGGGGGGCGTTAGATACGCAGTATTTT.

J is TRBJ2-5 and V is TRBV10-3; tentative D call: TRBD1 (5 bases). The CDR3 contains 13 residues. V dropped 8 bases and J dropped 2 bases, with 12 bases sitting between them. The V gene's germline CDR1 is ENHRY and CDR2 SYGVKD. The CDR3 nucleotides are TGTGCCATCGCCCCGACAGATCAAGAGACCCAGTACTTC. This translates into CAIAPTDQETQYF.

The chain links TRBV5-1 to TRBJ2-1; 9 bases match TRBD2. After removal of 1 base from V and 8 bases from J, the junction contained 7 bases not matched to a gene. The CDR3 consists of 15 residues. Germline lookup yields CDR1 SGHRS and CDR2 YFSETQ. The CDR3 reads CASSLMASGIYEQFF. In DNA, the CDR3 is TGCGCCAGCAGCTTGATGGCTAGCGGGATTTATGAGCAGTTCTTC.